This T cell receptor (beta chain) was found in a study of blood T cell repertoires in COVID-19 (dated by TCRdb to 2019 to 2021). In terms of the full investigation: Samples covering the acute and convalescent phases of COVID-19 were provided by collaborators in the United States, Italy and Spain. The prospective study material was composed of cDNA or gDNA derived from T cells, B-cell-depleted T cells, or PBMCs. Subjects who had been exposed to COVID-19, were actively infected with it, or had recovered from it provided the deeply sampled blood TCRbeta repertoires that made up the dataset. A freely available public database, intended as a resource for researchers studying the immune response to SARS-CoV-2, is where the repertoires were released. The samples were drawn from two sources: the first 160 participants of the ongoing ImmuneRACE study, and approximately 1,300 subjects contributed by 6 global collaborators. Nearly every sample came with metadata listing a de-identified subject ID, COVID-19 status, age in years and sex. Where HLA class I and class II types were available, the types were taken from metadata supplied by the sample provider, not from assay-based typing.

Comment on this clone: No antigen is known for it. No clone much larger than this one lies a single base away; base qualities are absent.

Participants in the prospective study were enrolled through a virtual design, were aged roughly 18 to 100 years, and lived in approximately 24 United States geographic areas. In the prospective study, cohorts were assigned on the basis of participant-reported clinical history obtained from a screening survey and a study questionnaire. ImmuneRACE Cohort 3 recovered participants were defined by two consecutive negative NP/OP PCR tests, healthcare professional clearance, or symptom resolution. Each participant in the prospective study had whole blood, serum and a nasopharyngeal or oropharyngeal swab collected by mobile phlebotomists. Additional blood draws and questionnaires over an approximately two-month period could optionally be provided by prospective study participants. Blood samples from the prospective study were shipped frozen or at room temperature prior to DNA extraction. The immunoSEQ Assay, a bias-controlled multiplex PCR, was used to amplify TCRbeta CDR3 regions from genomic DNA. Per the source publication's procedure: The number of nucleated cells in each sample was estimated from the amplification of reference gene primers within the assay. To quantify the absolute abundance of each unique TCRbeta CDR3 rearrangement, sequence reads were collapsed and filtered. For each sample, productive Simpson clonality was calculated by taking the square root of Simpson's diversity index across productive rearrangements. This is the immuneACCESS table as TCRdb keeps it, with only in-frame sequences that have V and J called. A part of the clones is gone; compared with another copy, unresolved V genes explain less than half, and the rest is unexplained. The V and J calls and clone size were taken over from that table, and D and trimming were inferred from the DNA. This sample holds approximately 400,000 clones; more than 75% were observed only once. The leading ten clones occupy about 1.1% of the sample.

Results the study describes overall, beyond this receptor: The quantity of clinical and demographic metadata differed by source and by participant and was supplied without curation.

The CDR3 starts with the cysteine, ends with the phenylalanine, and has 15 residues. Only the CDR3 portion is preserved as DNA: 45 bases, with reading frame beginning at the first base. The germline V gene encodes CDR1 SGHVS and CDR2 FQNEAQ. The junction carries 14 bases between V and J, which are trimmed by 2 bases and 7 bases respectively. The chain is encoded by TRBV7-8 joined to TRBJ1-4, with the identity of the D gene unclear. Sequenced input: PBMCs or T cells enriched from blood (not recorded which). The sequence derives from a woman aged 18-30 years who had recovered from COVID-19. The DNA sequence is given as TGTGCCAGCAGCTTATCGGGTTCTCCAACTGAAAAACTGTTTTTT. Its translation is CASSLSGSPTEKLFF. This CDR3, with the reference TRBV7-8 and TRBJ1-4 proteins standing in past its ends, gives the full variable domain GAGVSQSPRYKVAKRGQDVALRCDPISGHVSLFWYQQALGQGPEFLTYFQNEAQLDKSGLPSDRFFAERPEGSVSTLKIQRTQQEDSAVYLCASSLSGSPTEKLFFGSGTQLSVL.